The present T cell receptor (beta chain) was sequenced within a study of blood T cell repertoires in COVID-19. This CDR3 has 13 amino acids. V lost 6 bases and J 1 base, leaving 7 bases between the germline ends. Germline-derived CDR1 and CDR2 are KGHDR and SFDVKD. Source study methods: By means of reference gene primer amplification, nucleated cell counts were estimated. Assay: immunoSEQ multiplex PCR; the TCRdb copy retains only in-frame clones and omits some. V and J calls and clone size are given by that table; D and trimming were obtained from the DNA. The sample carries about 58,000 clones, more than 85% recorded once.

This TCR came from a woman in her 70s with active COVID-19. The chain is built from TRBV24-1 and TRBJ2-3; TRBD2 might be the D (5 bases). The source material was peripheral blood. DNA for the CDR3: TGTGCCACCAGTCCCGGGGGCACAGATACGCAGTATTTT. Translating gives CATSPGGTDTQYF.